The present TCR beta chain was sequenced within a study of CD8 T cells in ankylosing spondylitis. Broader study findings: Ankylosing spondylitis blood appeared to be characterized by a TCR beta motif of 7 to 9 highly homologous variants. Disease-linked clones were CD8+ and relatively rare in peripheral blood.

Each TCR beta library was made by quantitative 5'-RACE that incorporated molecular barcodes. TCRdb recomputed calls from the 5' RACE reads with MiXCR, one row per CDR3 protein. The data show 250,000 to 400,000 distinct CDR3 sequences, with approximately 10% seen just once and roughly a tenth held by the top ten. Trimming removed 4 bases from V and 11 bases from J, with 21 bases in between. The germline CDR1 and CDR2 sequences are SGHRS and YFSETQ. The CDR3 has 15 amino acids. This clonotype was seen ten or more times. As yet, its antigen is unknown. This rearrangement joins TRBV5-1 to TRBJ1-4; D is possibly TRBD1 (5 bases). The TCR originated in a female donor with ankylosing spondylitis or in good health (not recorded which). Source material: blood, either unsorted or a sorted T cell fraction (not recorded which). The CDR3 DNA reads TGCGCCAGCAGCCCAACCGGGACCCCCGACGCCAAACTGTTTTTT. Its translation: CASSPTGTPDAKLFF. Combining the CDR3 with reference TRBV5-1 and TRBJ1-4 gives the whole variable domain KAGVTQTPRYLIKTRGQQVTLSCSPISGHRSVSWYQQTPGQGLQFLFEYFSETQRNKGNFPGRFSGRQFSNSRSEMNVSTLELGDSALYLCASSPTGTPDAKLFFGSGTQLSVL.